This section outlines one TCR beta chain sequence together with its context. Its antigen is unidentified. This entry belongs to a study of CD8+CD57+ T cells in acquired aplastic anemia. Study-level background: CD4+ and CD8+ cells, once sorted, gave DNA averaging approximately 3.3 ug. Findings of the study overall: Significance was not reached for CD8+ Simpson's diversity between patients and controls.

The use of genomic DNA as template underpinned the TCR beta VDJ and CDR3 profiling. TCRdb re-analysed the reads in MiXCR, keeping a single row per CDR3 protein. This sample has fewer than 200,000 distinct CDR3 sequences, with about half found just once. V gave up 1 base and J gave up 3 bases, with 4 bases separating them. The CDR3 is made up of 13 amino acids. The germline gives CDR1 SGHTA, CDR2 FQGTGA. Patients included in sequencing had previously demonstrated CD8+CD57+ cell expansion by flow cytometry. This TCR was sampled from a human donor with aplastic anemia. What was sequenced was sorted CD4+, CD8+, or CD8+CD57+ T cells (not recorded which) from PBMCs. V gene TRBV7-3 combines with J gene TRBJ1-5; D remains unclear. The CDR3, as DNA: TGTGCCAGCAGCTTAAGTCCCAATCAGCCCCAGCATTTT. Protein sequence: CASSLSPNQPQHF.